The present T cell receptor beta chain was sequenced within a study of cytomegalovirus exposure and HLA in healthy donors. Study context: In an early release, HLA-typed donors contributed approximately 80 million unique TCR sequences. The study's findings and limits: Earlier analysis yielded a pattern in which most TCR beta V segments were productive about 87% or about 30% of the time. Reported performance of the classifier showed diagnosis of cytomegalovirus status with high specificity and sensitivity.

Germline V lookup: CDR1 MNHEY, CDR2 SMNVEV (reference sequence). The CDR3 is 15 residues long. Trimming removed 3 bases from V and 4 bases from J; junction bases left unmatched: 6. PCR was performed using 60 Vbeta and 13 Jbeta primers. The protocol was immunoSEQ multiplex PCR, while the TCRdb copy is restricted to in-frame clones and leaves out a portion. The data show roughly 140,000 clones, roughly 82% seen once. With respect to this clone: What it binds is not known.

The rearrangement links TRBV27 to TRBJ2-1; 7 positions match TRBD1. The receptor's source is a man under 40 in good health and CMV-seropositive. The sample comprised PBMCs. The DNA for the CDR3 is TGTGCCAGCAGTTTCCAGGCAGGGGGATACAATGAGCAGTTCTTC. Translation gives CASSFQAGGYNEQFF.